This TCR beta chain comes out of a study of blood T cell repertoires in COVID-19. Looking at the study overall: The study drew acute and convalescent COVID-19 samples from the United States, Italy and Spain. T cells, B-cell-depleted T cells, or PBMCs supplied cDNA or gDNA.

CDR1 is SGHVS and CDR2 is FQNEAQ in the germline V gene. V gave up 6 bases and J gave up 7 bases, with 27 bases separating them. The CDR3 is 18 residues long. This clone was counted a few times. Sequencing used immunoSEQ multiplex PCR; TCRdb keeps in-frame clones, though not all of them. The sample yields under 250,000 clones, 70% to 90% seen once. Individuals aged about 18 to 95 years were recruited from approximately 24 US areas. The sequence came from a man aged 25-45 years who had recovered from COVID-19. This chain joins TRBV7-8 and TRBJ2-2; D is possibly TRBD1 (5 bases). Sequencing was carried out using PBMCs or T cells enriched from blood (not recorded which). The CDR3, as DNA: TGTGCCAGCAGTTTCCGAAGGGGCCTAGTCTTAAACTACGGGGAGCTGTTTTTT. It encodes CASSFRRGLVLNYGELFF. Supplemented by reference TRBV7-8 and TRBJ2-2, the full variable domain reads GAGVSQSPRYKVAKRGQDVALRCDPISGHVSLFWYQQALGQGPEFLTYFQNEAQLDKSGLPSDRFFAERPEGSVSTLKIQRTQQEDSAVYLCASSFRRGLVLNYGELFFGEGSRLTVL.